Sequencing of this T cell receptor (beta chain) was carried out in a study of blood T cell repertoires in COVID-19. The count of this clone is one. The CDR3 has 16 amino acids. V gave up 3 bases and J gave up 4 bases, with 19 bases separating them. Germline-derived CDR1 and CDR2 are SGDLS and YYNGEE. Method: immunoSEQ multiplex PCR; TCRdb's copy keeps in-frame clones and lacks some. In the table there are around 140,000 clones, approximately 90% of which are singletons. This clonotype was sampled from a man between 60 and 70 years old with active or convalescent COVID-19. The chain is built from TRBV9 and TRBJ1-1; TRBD1 is a possible D gene (5 bases). The sample consisted of peripheral blood. The CDR3: CASSGRDGGWATEAFF. The DNA of the CDR3 is TGTGCCAGCAGCGGGAGGGACGGAGGGTGGGCCACTGAAGCTTTCTTT.